The 13 T cell receptor beta chains listed next were all sequenced from one sample in a study of beta chain features in type 1 diabetes. The isolated RNA, all of it, was reverse transcribed, so expressed TCRB transcripts were what got sequenced. Sequenced by immunoSEQ multiplex PCR; TCRdb stores in-frame clones only, minus some. The data hold 390,000 or so clones, with 11% to 15% observed a single time. The sequenced material came from naive CD4+ T cells from blood. The receptors shown here come from a man aged 30-40 years in good health.

This clone was recorded a few times. The gene calls are TRBV19 and TRBJ2-5, with D tentatively TRBD1 (5 bases). Germline V CDR1 and CDR2: LNHDA, SQIVND (reference sequence). Trimming left V 5 bases short and J 0 bases short, with 25 bases between. The CDR3 consists of 19 residues. The CDR3 nucleotides read TGTGCCAGTAGTGAAAATACGCCTCAACAGGCTCGAGACCAAGAGACCCAGTACTTC. This gives the protein CASSENTPQQARDQETQYF.

This clone appeared a few times. The chain employs TRBV10-3 and TRBJ2-3; D is unclear. Germline lookup yields CDR1 ENHRY and CDR2 SYGVKD. The CDR3 runs to 11 residues. The V and J ends lost 5 bases and 5 bases respectively, with 5 bases between them. Here the CDR3 reads CAISRKDTQYF. The CDR3, as DNA: TGTGCCATCAGTCGAAAAGATACGCAGTATTTT.

The genes are TRBV7-2 and TRBJ2-7, with D uncertain. V was cut by 5 bases and J by 0 bases, with 14 bases left in between. The CDR3 contains 15 residues. Germline V CDR1 and CDR2: SGHTA, FQGNSA. CDR3 sequence: CASSPGPFLSYEQYF. CDR3 nucleotides: TGTGCCAGCAGCCCCGGGCCATTCCTCTCCTACGAGCAGTACTTC. The variable domain in full, completed from reference TRBV7-2 and TRBJ2-7, reads GAGVSQSPSNKVTEKGKDVELRCDPISGHTALYWYRQSLGQGLEFLIYFQGNSAPDKSGLPSDRFSAERTGGSVSTLTIQRTQQEDSAVYLCASSPGPFLSYEQYFGPGTRLTVT.

This clone has a handful of counts. The rearrangement joins TRBV15 to TRBJ1-2; D is unclear. The germline gives CDR1 LNHNV, CDR2 YYDKDF (reference sequence). V was pared by 0 bases and J by 8 bases, with 13 bases between. The CDR3 is 14 residues long. The CDR3 sequence is CATSRDRTGEGYTF. CDR3 nucleotide sequence: TGTGCCACCAGCAGAGACCGGACCGGGGAAGGCTACACCTTC.

This chain joins TRBV10-3 and TRBJ2-3; D is possibly TRBD2 (6 bases). This CDR3 region has 14 residues. Trimming stripped 6 bases from V and 0 bases from J, with 10 bases between. CDR1 is ENHRY and CDR2 is SYGVKD in the germline V gene. CDR3 in DNA: TGTGCCATCAGCGCCGGGACTAGCACAGATACGCAGTATTTT. Its translation: CAISAGTSTDTQYF.

The rearrangement links TRBV11-3 to TRBJ2-1; TRBD2 agrees at 13 bases. Germline CDR1 is SGHNT and CDR2 is YENEEA. The J segment lost 8 bases and the V segment lost 5 bases, leaving 9 bases of the junction unmatched. CDR3 length: 16 residues. The CDR3 coding sequence is TGTGCCAGCAGCCTCCCCACTAGCGGGAGGGCCCATGAGCAGTTCTTC. Its protein product is CASSLPTSGRAHEQFF. Together with reference TRBV11-3 and TRBJ2-1, the CDR3 gives the full variable domain: EAGVVQSPRYKIIEKKQPVAFWCNPISGHNTLYWYLQNLGQGPELLIRYENEEAVDDSQLPKDRFSAERLKGVDSTLKIQPAELGDSAVYLCASSLPTSGRAHEQFFGPGTRLTVL.

The chain links TRBV5-1 to TRBJ1-2; TRBD1 might be the D (6 bases). The CDR3 has 13 amino acids. Per the germline V gene, CDR1 is SGHRS and CDR2 is YFSETQ. With 3 bases removed from V and 4 bases from J, the gap between germline ends came to 10 bases. CDR3 loop: CASSSGQRYGYTF. CDR3 in DNA: TGCGCCAGCAGCTCCGGACAGCGCTATGGCTACACCTTC.

This chain links TRBV7-2 with TRBJ2-7; 8 positions match TRBD2. Germline-derived CDR1 and CDR2 are SGHTA and FQGNSA. V was clipped by 5 bases and J by 0 bases; unmatched bases: 3. The CDR3 spans 14 residues. The CDR3 protein is CASSQGLGSYEQYV. The CDR3, as DNA: TGTGCCAGCAGCCAGGGACTAGGCTCCTACGAGCAGTACGTC.

The sample holds a few counts of this clone. This chain links TRBV29-1 with TRBJ1-3; 7 nucleotides agree with TRBD1. The V and J ends lost 5 bases and 4 bases, in that order; junction bases with no gene match: 5. This CDR3 has 13 residues. Germline V gene data show CDR1 as SQVTM and CDR2 as ANQGSEA. In nucleotides, the CDR3 is TGCAGCGTTCAGGGACAGCTAGGAAACACCATATATTTT. Translation: CSVQGQLGNTIYF.

This rearrangement joins TRBV14 to TRBJ2-1; 14 bases align to TRBD2. V shed 6 bases, J shed 15 bases, and the junction held 10 bases outside the gene matches. The CDR3 is 14 amino acids. Looked up from germline, CDR1 is SGHDN and CDR2 is FVKESK. As DNA, the CDR3 is TGTGCCAGCAGGGCGACTAGCGGGAGGGCCGGCCCGTTCTTC. Residues: CASRATSGRAGPFF.

The chain recombines TRBV28 with TRBJ2-3; D is ambiguous. V dropped 6 bases and J dropped 3 bases, with 10 bases sitting between them. Germline CDR1 is MDHEN and CDR2 is SYDVKM. The CDR3 is made up of 13 amino acids. CDR3 region: CASRLGNTDTQYF. The CDR3 region has the DNA TGTGCCAGCAGGCTAGGAAATACAGATACGCAGTATTTT.

The chain couples TRBV11-2 to TRBJ2-7; weak D call: TRBD2 (5 bases). V lost 5 bases and J 6 bases, leaving 14 bases between the germline ends. The CDR3 covers 13 residues. The V gene's germline CDR1 is SGHAT and CDR2 FQNNGV. This chain's CDR3 is CASSRADSAEQYV. In DNA, the CDR3 is TGTGCCAGCAGCCGAGCGGACTCCGCCGAGCAGTACGTC.

The V gene is TRBV4-1, the J gene TRBJ1-5, with D hard to call. V lost 4 bases, J lost 4 bases, and 17 bases lay in between. Germline values: CDR1 MGHRA, CDR2 YSYEKL. The CDR3 extends over 16 amino acids. CDR3 loop: CASSPSWGAENQPQHF. The CDR3, as DNA: TGCGCCAGCAGCCCCAGCTGGGGAGCTGAGAATCAGCCCCAGCATTTT.